This T cell receptor beta chain originates from a study of cytomegalovirus exposure and HLA in healthy donors. Study-level points and caveats: Presence/absence analyses rested on an assumption that sequencing depth was roughly uniform across donors. Prior analysis indicated that the majority of TCR beta V segments exhibited productivity approximately 87% or approximately 30% of the time.

Trimming pared 6 bases from V and 0 bases from J, leaving 15 bases between. The CDR3 totals 17 residues. From germline, CDR1 is LNHNV and CDR2 YYDKDF (reference sequence). Worth noting for this clone: The antigen is undetermined.

The study ran its PCR with 60 Vbeta and 13 Jbeta primers. Assay used: immunoSEQ multiplex PCR; TCRdb lists only in-frame clones, some missing. The sample has about 150,000 clones, about 84% seen once. The chain combines TRBV15 with TRBJ2-6; TRBD2 might be the D (6 bases). Source material: PBMCs. The receptor's source is a man in his fifties in good health and CMV-seropositive. CDR3 sequence: CATSLPGGFSGANVLTF. The CDR3 DNA follows: TGTGCCACCAGTCTCCCCGGGGGATTCTCTGGGGCCAACGTCCTGACTTTC. The full variable domain, in which reference TRBV15 and TRBJ2-6 provide the parts outside the CDR3, is DAMVIQNPRYQVTQFGKPVTLSCSQTLNHNVMYWYQQKSSQAPKLLFHYYDKDFNNEADTPDNFQSRRPNTSFCFLDIRSPGLGDTAMYLCATSLPGGFSGANVLTFGAGSRLTVL.